The 19 T cell receptor beta chains below were found in one sample sequenced in a study of vaccination and CD4 T cells after COVID-19. These receptors lack a known antigen. Noted treatment: approximately 9-day PBMC culture with coronavirus spike peptide pools or control peptides (ViraFEST assay). Cultured CD4+ T-cell DNA underwent Oncomine TCR Beta short-read sequencing. TCRdb used MiXCR to reprocess the PCR reads, holding one entry per CDR3 protein. The top ten hold about 8.8% of the sample, which has approximately 13,000 distinct CDR3 sequences, more than 45% seen once. The specimen was CD4+ T cells from blood, cultured in vitro. The receptors derive from a human donor who had recovered from COVID-19.

This clonotype showed up just once. V usage is TRBV7-9 and J usage is TRBJ2-4; 7 nucleotides agree with TRBD1. CDR3 length: 16 amino acids. The trim removed 0 bases at V and 0 bases at J, leaving 2 bases unmatched. Germline-derived CDR1 and CDR2 are SEHNR and FQNEAQ (reference sequence). As DNA, the CDR3 is TGTGCCAGCAGCTTAGCACAGGGGTTAGCCAAAAACATTCAGTACTTC. As protein: CASSLAQGLAKNIQYF.

The CDR3 loop is CSARVSSFTGELFF. The CDR3 nucleotides are TGCAGTGCCCGTGTCTCCAGCTTCACCGGGGAGCTGTTTTTT. J is TRBJ2-2 and V is TRBV20-1; no definite D call. Germline V gives CDR1 DFQATT, CDR2 SNEGSKA (reference sequence). Trimming stripped 6 bases from V and 4 bases from J, with 15 bases between. This CDR3 has 14 residues.

This clonotype was seen more than once but under ten times. The rearrangement links TRBV19 to TRBJ1-2; 7 nucleotides align to TRBD1. The CDR3 has 14 amino acids. The J segment lost 10 bases and the V segment lost 5 bases, leaving 13 bases of the junction unmatched. CDR1 and CDR2 from the germline V gene are LNHDA and SQIVND (reference sequence). CDR3 in DNA: TGTGCCAGTAGTTTCTCCCGGGACAGCTCCTACTACACCTTC. It is translated as CASSFSRDSSYYTF.

This clonotype was observed a handful of times. The V gene is TRBV6-4, the J gene TRBJ2-7, with TRBD2 matching over 12 bases. V lost 6 bases and J lost 1; bases outside the gene matches: 4. From germline, CDR1 is MRHNA and CDR2 SNTAGT. CDR3 length: 15 amino acids. As DNA, the CDR3 is TGTGCCAGCAGAAAACTAGCGGGAGGTTCCTACGAGCAGTACTTC. This translates into CASRKLAGGSYEQYF.

The chain joins TRBV4-1 to TRBJ1-6; TRBD1 might be the D (6 bases). This CDR3 comprises 15 residues. Germline CDR1 and CDR2: MGHRA and YSYEKL. Trimming shortened V by 4 bases and J by 7 bases, and 14 bases separated the two germline ends. For the CDR3, the DNA is TGCGCCAGCAGCCCCGAGGGGGTAAGGAATTCACCCCTCCACTTT. The encoded protein is CASSPEGVRNSPLHF.

This chain links TRBV11-3 with TRBJ2-7; D possibly uses TRBD1 or TRBD2 (5 bases each). The germline V gene has CDR1 SGHNT and CDR2 YENEEA. The V end was cut by 4 bases, the J end by 9 bases, with 13 bases between. CDR3 length: 12 residues. The CDR3 spells CASSSPSGTQYF. In DNA form, the CDR3 reads TGTGCCAGCAGCTCCCCCTCGGGGACGCAGTACTTC.

The gene calls are TRBV11-3 and TRBJ1-5; TRBD1 might be the D (6 bases). Trimming left V 5 bases short and J 3 bases short, with 20 bases between. This CDR3 is built from 17 residues. Germline V lookup: CDR1 SGHNT, CDR2 YENEEA. The CDR3 bases are TGTGCCAGCAGCCACCAGCAAAAGGACAGCCCCAATCAGCCCCAGCATTTT. Translating it yields CASSHQQKDSPNQPQHF. Variable domain in full (rest from reference TRBV11-3 and TRBJ1-5): EAGVVQSPRYKIIEKKQPVAFWCNPISGHNTLYWYLQNLGQGPELLIRYENEEAVDDSQLPKDRFSAERLKGVDSTLKIQPAELGDSAVYLCASSHQQKDSPNQPQHFGDGTRLSIL.

The rearrangement links TRBV5-1 to TRBJ1-2; a weak D match, TRBD1 (5 bases). Germline CDR1 is SGHRS and CDR2 is YFSETQ. The V end lost 4 bases, the J end lost 4 bases, and 11 bases lay between the germline ends. This CDR3 has 13 amino acids. CDR3 loop: CASSLTVPYGYTF. The CDR3 DNA sequence: TGCGCCAGCAGCCTGACAGTGCCCTATGGCTACACCTTC. The full variable domain, in which reference TRBV5-1 and TRBJ1-2 provide the parts outside the CDR3, is KAGVTQTPRYLIKTRGQQVTLSCSPISGHRSVSWYQQTPGQGLQFLFEYFSETQRNKGNFPGRFSGRQFSNSRSEMNVSTLELGDSALYLCASSLTVPYGYTFGSGTRLTVV.

The chain has TRBV27 and TRBJ2-4; the match to TRBD2 covers 9 bases. This CDR3 has 15 residues. J lost 8 bases, V lost 0 bases, and 5 bases had no gene match. Germline V gene data show CDR1 as MNHEY and CDR2 as SMNVEV (reference sequence). CDR3 nucleotide sequence: TGTGCCAGCAGTTTATCGGCGGGAGGGGGGTACATTCAGTACTTC. Its translation is CASSLSAGGGYIQYF.

This clonotype was seen only a few times. The gene calls are TRBV28 and TRBJ1-2; perhaps TRBD1 as D (6 bases). CDR3 length equals 13 residues. V was clipped by 8 bases and J by 7 bases, with 17 bases between them. Looked up from germline, CDR1 is MDHEN and CDR2 is SYDVKM. CDR3 in amino acids: CASLQGYGGGYTF. The CDR3, as DNA: TGTGCCAGCTTACAGGGCTACGGCGGTGGCTACACCTTC.

V and J are TRBV5-1 and TRBJ2-7, with TRBD2 matching 10 bases. Germline CDR1 and CDR2: SGHRS and YFSETQ. CDR3 length: 17 amino acids. Losses at the gene ends were 2 bases for V and 1 base for J; bases not matched to a gene: 9. The CDR3 protein is CASSFAPLAGDSYEQYF. The DNA of the CDR3 is TGCGCCAGCAGCTTTGCTCCTCTAGCGGGGGATTCCTACGAGCAGTACTTC.

The genes are TRBV24-1 and TRBJ2-7, with TRBD1 matching 9 bases. Germline CDR1 and CDR2: KGHDR and SFDVKD. V was pared by 4 bases and J by 2 bases, with 8 bases of the junction left unmatched. This CDR3 spans 16 amino acids. The CDR3, as DNA: TGTGCCACCAGTGACTCCAGACAGGGGGATACCTACGAGCAGTACTTC. Translating gives CATSDSRQGDTYEQYF.

The chain is built from TRBV7-9 and TRBJ1-3, with D tentatively TRBD1 (5 bases). V was shortened by 6 bases and J by 4 bases, with 10 bases between the two germline ends. Germline lookup yields CDR1 SEHNR and CDR2 FQNEAQ (reference sequence). The CDR3 spans 13 residues. For the CDR3, the DNA is TGTGCCAGCAGACTAGGACAAGGAAACACCATATATTTT. This encodes CASRLGQGNTIYF. The whole variable domain, remainder taken from reference TRBV7-9 and TRBJ1-3, is DTGVSQNPRHKITKRGQNVTFRCDPISEHNRLYWYRQTLGQGPEFLTYFQNEAQLEKSRLLSDRFSAERPKGSFSTLEIQRTEQGDSAMYLCASRLGQGNTIYFGEGSWLTVV.

This clonotype is categorized as medium-sized. The V and J genes are TRBV20-1 and TRBJ1-4, with 7 positions matching TRBD1. This CDR3 region has 16 residues. CDR1 DFQATT and CDR2 SNEGSKA come from the germline V gene (reference sequence). Germline trimming cut 8 bases from V and 4 bases from J; bases unmatched to any gene: 16. The CDR3 DNA is TGCAGTACCTTCGGTCGAAACAGGGGCCGTAATGAAAAACTGTTTTTT. It is translated as CSTFGRNRGRNEKLFF.

This clonotype was counted a few times. This rearrangement joins TRBV20-1 to TRBJ2-3; D perhaps matches TRBD1 (6 bases). Germline CDR1 DFQATT, CDR2 SNEGSKA (reference sequence). Trimming shortened V by 6 bases and J by 6 bases, and 10 bases separated the two germline ends. The CDR3 totals 11 residues. CDR3 amino acids: CSASRGDTQYF. The CDR3, as DNA: TGCAGTGCCAGCAGGGGCGATACGCAGTATTTT.

The chain is built from TRBV20-1 and TRBJ1-6; D gene unclear. CDR3 length: 16 amino acids. The V end was cut by 6 bases, the J end by 0 bases, with 15 bases between. Germline V gene data show CDR1 as DFQATT and CDR2 as SNEGSKA (reference sequence). This CDR3 is CSATGLPSSYNSPLHF. In nucleotides, the CDR3 is TGCAGTGCAACGGGCCTCCCGAGCTCCTATAATTCACCCCTCCACTTT.

The chain is built from TRBV4-1 and TRBJ1-2; D call uncertain. Trimming removed 2 bases at V and 1 base at J, with 11 bases between. Germline V gives CDR1 MGHRA, CDR2 YSYEKL. The CDR3 has 15 residues. The CDR3 loop reads CASSQWGGLNYGYTF. The CDR3 coding sequence is TGCGCCAGCAGCCAATGGGGTGGCCTTAACTATGGCTACACCTTC.

This clonotype was detected a few times. The rearrangement uses TRBV10-2 and TRBJ2-7; tentative D call: TRBD1 (6 bases). The ends were cut back, 3 bases at V and 0 bases at J, with 21 bases in the middle. CDR3 length: 18 amino acids. Germline CDR1 is WSHSY and CDR2 is SAAADI. In nucleotides, the CDR3 is TGCGCCAGCAGTGACCCGGGACACCAGAGTGGGAGCTCCTACGAGCAGTACTTC. Amino acids: CASSDPGHQSGSSYEQYF.

The chain carries TRBV12-3 or TRBV12-4 and TRBJ1-4, with a possible D match to TRBD1 (6 bases). V was clipped by 7 bases and J by 8 bases, with 23 bases between them. The CDR3 covers 16 residues. DNA of the CDR3: TGTGCCAGCACCCTAAAGGGGGGGGGTCCCAACGAAAAACTGTTTTTT. Protein sequence: CASTLKGGGPNEKLFF.